This T cell receptor (beta chain) was captured in a study of blood T cell repertoires in COVID-19. Assay: immunoSEQ multiplex PCR; the TCRdb copy retains only in-frame clones and omits some. There are about 220,000 clones in the sample; almost 85% occur only once, and 2.4% lies in the top ten. This clone appeared a single time. Germline lookup yields CDR1 SGHNT and CDR2 YENEEA. V dropped 2 bases and J dropped 10 bases, with 6 bases sitting between them. The CDR3 runs to 10 residues. This receptor was identified in an older woman with COVID-19, enrolled during active disease. The sequenced material came from peripheral blood. The chain links TRBV11-3 to TRBJ2-7, with unresolved D. CDR3 protein: CASSLNRQYF. The CDR3 region has the DNA TGTGCCAGCAGCTTAAACAGACAGTACTTC.